Listed below are T cell receptor beta chains from one sample, sequenced in a study of cytomegalovirus exposure and HLA in healthy donors. The repertoire was sequenced with immunoSEQ multiplex PCR; TCRdb's copy has only in-frame clones and lacks some. This sample carries 100,000 to 150,000 clones, just under 75% of them seen once, and the ten largest clones take less than 5%. Material for sequencing was PBMCs. The receptors were gathered from a man between 60 and 75 years old in good health and CMV-seropositive. Each CDR3 is given with its conserved first and last residue. Fields, in order: D gene, CDR3 length, clone size, V gene, J gene, CDR3 protein, CDR3 DNA. A D gene is named only where the DNA matches it firmly. Clone size is not always given. Where it is, it says once, few, many or a class for expanded clones.

.	14	.	TRBV30	TRBJ1-1	CAWSRTGGDTEAFF	TGTGCCTGGAGCCGAACAGGCGGGGACACTGAAGCTTTCTTT
TRBD1	13	.	TRBV6-6	TRBJ2-7	CASRYGQASEQYF	TGTGCCAGCAGGTACGGACAGGCTAGTGAGCAGTACTTC
.	13	few	TRBV2	TRBJ2-7	CASEDRAPYEQYF	TGTGCCAGCGAGGACAGAGCCCCCTACGAGCAGTACTTC
TRBD2	16	.	TRBV7-3	TRBJ2-5	CASSSGLAGTQETQYF	TGTGCCAGCAGCTCGGGACTAGCGGGGACTCAAGAGACCCAGTACTTC
TRBD1	14	.	TRBV28	TRBJ1-1	CASSLSGGAGKAFF	TGTGCCAGCAGTTTATCAGGGGGCGCGGGAAAAGCTTTCTTT
TRBD1	15	.	TRBV2	TRBJ1-1	CASSEPGQGHTEAFF	TGTGCCAGCAGCGAACCGGGACAGGGCCACACTGAAGCTTTCTTT
.	12	.	TRBV29-1	TRBJ2-4	CSNRDTKNIQYF	TGCAGCAACCGGGACACCAAAAACATTCAGTACTTC
.	17	many	TRBV7-8	TRBJ1-1	CASSLGEGGIRDTEAFF	TGTGCCAGCAGCTTAGGGGAGGGGGGAATTAGGGACACTGAAGCTTTCTTT
TRBD2	15	.	TRBV4-1	TRBJ2-5	CASSQSGLAGETQYF	TGCGCCAGCAGCCAAAGTGGACTAGCGGGTGAGACCCAGTACTTC
.	14	.	TRBV6-1	TRBJ2-7	CASSDRRGTYEQYF	TGTGCCAGCAGTGATAGGCGGGGAACCTACGAGCAGTACTTC
TRBD2	15	.	TRBV4-1	TRBJ2-7	CASSPRAGGTYEQYF	TGCGCCAGCAGCCCCAGAGCGGGGGGCACCTACGAGCAGTACTTC
TRBD2	15	.	TRBV11-3	TRBJ2-5	CASSLGGGAYETQYF	TGTGCCAGCAGCTTAGGCGGGGGGGCCTATGAGACCCAGTACTTC
.	13	.	TRBV30	TRBJ2-7	CAWSVGGVTEQYF	TGTGCCTGGAGTGTAGGGGGGGTAACCGAGCAGTACTTC
.	14	.	TRBV2	TRBJ2-1	CASKGSPAGDEQFF	TGTGCCAGCAAAGGTAGTCCGGCGGGTGATGAGCAGTTCTTC
.	14	.	TRBV27	TRBJ2-7	CASSLRQKPYEQYF	TGTGCCAGCAGTTTACGACAGAAACCCTACGAGCAGTACTTC
.	15	few	TRBV18	TRBJ2-3	CASSPESVSTDTQYF	TGTGCCAGCTCACCCGAGAGCGTTAGCACAGATACGCAGTATTTT
TRBD2	15	few	TRBV5-6	TRBJ2-7	CASSLAGGGVYEQYF	TGTGCCAGCAGCTTGGCTGGCGGGGGGGTCTACGAGCAGTACTTC
.	14	.	TRBV18	TRBJ1-2	CASSPPGQDYGYTF	TGTGCCAGCTCACCCCCGGGACAAGACTATGGCTACACCTTC
TRBD1	14	many	TRBV5-1	TRBJ2-5	CASMGTGGKETQYF	TGCGCCAGCATGGGGACAGGGGGGAAAGAGACCCAGTACTTC
TRBD2	16	few	TRBV29-1	TRBJ2-4	CSVVGLAGPVGNIQYF	TGCAGCGTTGTCGGGCTAGCGGGCCCAGTGGGAAACATTCAGTACTTC
.	13	.	TRBV2	TRBJ1-2	CASKSRQDAGYTF	TGTGCCAGCAAGTCTAGACAGGACGCTGGCTACACCTTC
TRBD1	16	.	TRBV18	TRBJ1-1	CASSPRDRGRNTEAFF	TGTGCCAGCTCACCTAGGGACAGAGGGAGGAACACTGAAGCTTTCTTT
.	12	once	TRBV5-6	TRBJ2-3	CASSVHTDTQYF	TGTGCCAGCAGCGTCCACACAGATACGCAGTATTTT
.	14	.	TRBV18	TRBJ1-5	CASSPGQVDQPQHF	TGTGCCAGCTCACCAGGACAAGTCGATCAGCCCCAGCATTTT
TRBD1	15	.	TRBV5-1	TRBJ1-2	CASSDIRTGLLFFPF	TGCGCCAGCAGCGATATCAGGACAGGTCTACTCTTTTTCCCCTTC
TRBD2	16	.	TRBV7-3	TRBJ2-3	CASSPRLAGSTDTQYF	TGTGCCAGCAGCCCCCGACTAGCGGGGAGCACAGATACGCAGTATTTT
TRBD1	16	.	TRBV5-1	TRBJ2-7	CASSLESGQGALEQYF	TGCGCCAGCAGCTTGGAATCTGGACAGGGGGCTTTAGAGCAGTACTTC
.	18	few	TRBV7-5	TRBJ2-1	CVRSIGDRPSGVYNEQFF	TGTGTCAGAAGCATAGGGGACAGGCCCTCCGGGGTCTACAATGAGCAGTTCTTC
.	14	.	TRBV7-2	TRBJ2-7	CASSLGQDFYEQYF	TGTGCCAGCAGCTTAGGACAGGATTTCTACGAGCAGTACTTC
TRBD1	14	.	TRBV10-3	TRBJ2-1	CAISLGTGFNEQFF	TGTGCCATCAGCCTGGGGACAGGGTTCAATGAGCAGTTCTTC
.	19	.	TRBV5-1	TRBJ1-6	CASSLVPNAPGLYNSPLHF	TGCGCCAGCAGCTTGGTACCAAATGCCCCAGGACTCTATAATTCACCCCTCCACTTT
.	14	.	TRBV6-1	TRBJ2-7	CASSDRDNNYEQYF	TGTGCCAGCAGTGATCGGGACAACAACTACGAGCAGTACTTC
.	16	.	TRBV5-5	TRBJ2-6	CASSLVSVSGANVLTF	TGTGCCAGCAGCTTGGTCTCCGTCTCTGGGGCCAACGTCCTGACTTTC
.	13	.	TRBV10-3	TRBJ1-5	CAIRGADNQPQHF	TGTGCCATCAGGGGAGCAGACAATCAGCCCCAGCATTTT
TRBD2	15	.	TRBV28	TRBJ2-4	CASSLVAGGRNIQYF	TGTGCCAGCAGTTTAGTAGCGGGGGGTCGGAACATTCAGTACTTC
.	15	.	TRBV15	TRBJ2-5	CATSRPGAAQETQYF	TGTGCCACCAGCAGGCCAGGGGCAGCTCAAGAGACCCAGTACTTC
.	20	once	TRBV28	TRBJ1-1	CASSEWTSLVGRGRLTEAFF	TGTGCCAGCAGTGAATGGACTTCACTGGTCGGCAGGGGCCGCCTCACTGAAGCTTTCTTT
.	15	.	TRBV19	TRBJ1-1	CASSSDRWGRSEAFF	TGTGCCAGTAGTTCCGACAGGTGGGGGCGGTCCGAAGCTTTCTTT
.	14	.	TRBV19	TRBJ2-7	CASSIEAGYNEQYF	TGTGCCAGTAGTATAGAGGCAGGGTACAACGAGCAGTACTTC
.	13	.	TRBV10-2	TRBJ1-2	CASSEWGPYGYTF	TGCGCCAGCAGTGAATGGGGCCCCTATGGCTACACCTTC
TRBD1	14	.	TRBV5-1	TRBJ1-1	CASSNGQAWTEAFF	TGCGCCAGCAGTAATGGACAGGCTTGGACTGAAGCCTTCTTT
.	14	.	TRBV6-6	TRBJ2-7	CASSYSSPIYEQYF	TGTGCCAGCAGTTACTCGAGCCCAATCTACGAGCAGTACTTC
.	15	.	TRBV7-9	TRBJ1-3	CASSSRELSGNTIYF	TGTGCCAGCAGCTCGCGGGAGCTCTCTGGAAACACCATATATTTT
.	14	.	TRBV5-1	TRBJ1-4	CASSLLDSNEKLFF	TGCGCCAGCAGCCTACTGGACAGTAATGAAAAACTGTTTTTT
TRBD1	15	.	TRBV11-1	TRBJ2-5	CASSDGQDLGETQYF	TGTGCCAGCAGCGACGGACAGGACTTGGGAGAGACCCAGTACTTC
TRBD1	14	.	TRBV2	TRBJ2-2	CASSPRTGSGELFF	TGTGCCAGCAGTCCCCGGACAGGGAGCGGGGAGCTGTTTTTT